These 27 T cell receptor beta chains share one sample of origin, sequenced in a study of blood T cell repertoires in COVID-19. Libraries were prepared by immunoSEQ multiplex PCR; TCRdb keeps only in-frame clonotypes and omits some of them. The sample includes roughly 97,000 clones, 70% to 85% of them seen just once. The specimen was peripheral blood. All receptors come from a woman of 80 years or more with active or convalescent COVID-19.

In its sample, this clone was seen a few times. The rearrangement links TRBV7-2 to TRBJ1-3, with TRBD1 identical over 7 bases. The CDR3 contains 14 residues. Germline lookup yields CDR1 SGHTA and CDR2 FQGNSA. V lost 2 bases and J lost 8; bases outside the gene matches: 6. CDR3 region: CASSLRRQGYTIYF. Here the CDR3 DNA reads TGTGCCAGCAGCTTACGGAGACAGGGTTACACCATATATTTT.

This sequence joins TRBV11-3 and TRBJ1-1; D not certain. CDR1 and CDR2 from the germline V gene are SGHNT and YENEEA. The length of the CDR3 is 11 residues. The germline V and J ends were trimmed by 3 bases and 7 bases, with 6 bases remaining between them. The CDR3 DNA reads TGTGCCAGCAGCTTGCGAGGTGAAGCTTTCTTT. This encodes CASSLRGEAFF.

V is TRBV21-1 and J is TRBJ2-7; the D segment call TRBD2 is taken from the table without a DNA check. TRBV21-1 is a pseudogene. There are 16 residues in the CDR3. The CDR3 DNA follows: TGTGCCAGCAGCAAAATCGGGAACGAGGGGACTAACGAGCAGTACTTC. Translating it yields CASSKIGNEGTNEQYF.

The chain employs TRBV28 and TRBJ1-5; TRBD1 might be the D (5 bases). This CDR3 contains 15 residues. Trimming removed 8 bases from V and 5 bases from J, with 19 bases in between. CDR1 and CDR2 (germline): MDHEN, SYDVKM. CDR3 nucleotide sequence: TGTGCCAGCTGGGGGGGAGGGGCCATCTATCAGCCCCAGCATTTT. It encodes CASWGGGAIYQPQHF.

This clone occurred once. The V call is TRBV18, the J call TRBJ1-5; no reliable D call. CDR1 is KGHSH and CDR2 is LQKENI in the germline V gene. The V end lost 3 bases, the J end lost 0 bases, and 9 bases lay between the germline ends. The CDR3 length is 15 residues. The CDR3 bases are TGTGCCAGCTCACCCCGTGGAGATAGCAATCAGCCCCAGCATTTT. Amino acid sequence: CASSPRGDSNQPQHF.

The chain links TRBV28 to TRBJ1-3; a possible D gene is TRBD1 (5 bases). Trimming took 1 base from V and 1 from J, leaving 17 bases between them. This CDR3 is built from 18 residues. CDR1 is MDHEN and CDR2 is SYDVKM in the germline V gene. CDR3 DNA sequence: TGTGCCAGCAGTTTATCTGGGAGGGGCAGGGTGTCTGGAAACACCATATATTTT. Translating it yields CASSLSGRGRVSGNTIYF.

The rearrangement links TRBV7-8 to TRBJ1-1; TRBD1 might be the D (5 bases). Germline V gives CDR1 SGHVS, CDR2 FQNEAQ. This CDR3 spans 12 amino acids. Trimming stripped 5 bases from V and 7 bases from J, with 11 bases between. CDR3 protein: CASSQTTGEAFF. The CDR3 DNA reads as TGTGCCAGCAGCCAAACTACAGGTGAAGCTTTCTTT. Full variable domain (rest looked up from reference TRBV7-8 and TRBJ1-1): GAGVSQSPRYKVAKRGQDVALRCDPISGHVSLFWYQQALGQGPEFLTYFQNEAQLDKSGLPSDRFFAERPEGSVSTLKIQRTQQEDSAVYLCASSQTTGEAFFGQGTRLTVV.

The chain combines TRBV11-1 with TRBJ2-1; 12 positions agree with TRBD2. Unmatched junction bases numbered 7, after V lost 6 bases and J lost 7 bases. The CDR3 sequence is 15 residues long. From germline, CDR1 is SGHAT and CDR2 FQDESV (reference sequence). As DNA, the CDR3 is TGTGCCAGCAGAACGACTAGCGGGAGTATTAATGAGCAGTTCTTC. Translation gives CASRTTSGSINEQFF. The full variable domain, in which reference TRBV11-1 and TRBJ2-1 provide the parts outside the CDR3, is EAEVAQSPRYKITEKSQAVAFWCDPISGHATLYWYRQILGQGPELLVQFQDESVVDDSQLPKDRFSAERLKGVDSTLKIQPAELGDSAMYLCASRTTSGSINEQFFGPGTRLTVL.

The chain combines TRBV3-1 (or the pseudogene TRBV3-2) with TRBJ2-7, with 12 bases fitting TRBD2. Looked up from germline, CDR1 is LGHDT and CDR2 is YNNKEL (reference sequence). The CDR3 spans 13 residues. With 6 bases clipped from V and 6 bases from J, the junction kept 3 bases outside the gene matches. The CDR3 coding sequence is TGTGCCAGCAGACTAGCGGGAGGCGGCGAGCAGTACTTC. As protein: CASRLAGGGEQYF.

This chain uses TRBV18 with TRBJ2-2; TRBD1 might be the D (5 bases). The CDR3 runs to 15 residues. Germline V lookup: CDR1 KGHSH, CDR2 LQKENI. V lost 4 bases and J 2 bases, leaving 11 bases between the germline ends. This CDR3 is CASSLDSLNTGELFF. The CDR3 DNA sequence: TGTGCCAGCTCACTCGACAGCCTTAACACCGGGGAGCTGTTTTTT.

A single count supports this clone. The chain is built from TRBV7-2 and TRBJ1-2; a weak D match, TRBD1 (5 bases). Germline CDR1 SGHTA, CDR2 FQGNSA. V was trimmed by 0 bases and J by 0 bases, leaving 11 bases between them. This CDR3 contains 16 residues. DNA for the CDR3: TGTGCCAGCAGCTTAGCCGCAGGGCCCACTAACTATGGCTACACCTTC. As protein: CASSLAAGPTNYGYTF.

The genes are TRBV6-2 or TRBV6-3 and TRBJ1-6; no clear D gene. This CDR3 spans 13 amino acids. Between the trimmed V and J ends, which lost 6 bases and 9 bases, there was a span of 12 bases. Per the germline V gene, CDR1 is MNHEY and CDR2 is SVGEGT. Here the CDR3 reads CASSSVLSSPLHF. The CDR3 DNA reads TGTGCCAGCAGCTCCGTTCTCAGTTCACCCCTCCACTTT.

The CDR3 nucleotides are TGTGCCAGCAGCACCGGACAGGGGAGCACAGATACGCAGTATTTT. It is translated as CASSTGQGSTDTQYF. The gene calls are TRBV28 and TRBJ2-3, with TRBD1 matching 9 bases. The CDR3 has 15 amino acids. Germline CDR1 is MDHEN and CDR2 is SYDVKM. The V segment lost 6 bases and the J segment 0 bases; nucleotides outside the gene matches: 4. Variable domain in full (rest from reference TRBV28 and TRBJ2-3): DVKVTQSSRYLVKRTGEKVFLECVQDMDHENMFWYRQDPGLGLRLIYFSYDVKMKEKGDIPEGYSVSREKKERFSLILESASTNQTSMYLCASSTGQGSTDTQYFGPGTRLTVL.

This clone was seen a single time. The chain employs TRBV11-3 and TRBJ2-1, with 13 bases that match TRBD2. The length of the CDR3 is 18 residues. V lost 1 base to trimming and J lost 4 bases; unmatched junction nucleotides: 7. Germline-derived CDR1 and CDR2 are SGHNT and YENEEA. CDR3 residues: CASSLGTSGGEGYNEQFF. The CDR3 coding sequence is TGTGCCAGCAGCTTAGGGACTAGCGGGGGAGAAGGTTACAATGAGCAGTTCTTC.

This clone was recorded many times. The chain couples TRBV28 to TRBJ1-1; 9 nucleotides agree with TRBD1. Germline lookup yields CDR1 MDHEN and CDR2 SYDVKM. This CDR3 contains 17 residues. J was trimmed by 3 bases and V by 5 bases; bases with no gene match: 13. For the CDR3, the DNA is TGTGCCAGCAGTGACCGGGACAGGGTGGCGAGTGACACTGAAGCTTTCTTT. Amino acid sequence: CASSDRDRVASDTEAFF. Looking up the rest from reference TRBV28 and TRBJ1-1 gives the full variable domain: DVKVTQSSRYLVKRTGEKVFLECVQDMDHENMFWYRQDPGLGLRLIYFSYDVKMKEKGDIPEGYSVSREKKERFSLILESASTNQTSMYLCASSDRDRVASDTEAFFGQGTRLTVV.

V and J are TRBV3-1 (or the pseudogene TRBV3-2) and TRBJ1-2; 7 bases agree with TRBD1. This CDR3 spans 16 amino acids. J gave up 2 bases and V 3 bases, and 9 bases lay outside the gene matches. Germline CDR1 is LGHDT and CDR2 is YNNKEL (reference sequence). The CDR3 loop reads CASSHQHAGGNYGYTF. In nucleotides, the CDR3 is TGTGCCAGCAGCCATCAGCACGCAGGGGGAAACTATGGCTACACCTTC.

The J gene is TRBJ2-1, the V gene TRBV5-1, with TRBD2 matching over 9 bases. Trimming at V came to 4 bases and at J to 7 bases, leaving 6 bases not matched to a gene. CDR1 is SGHRS, CDR2 YFSETQ, per germline. CDR3 length: 14 residues. CDR3 region: CASSGGGAKNEQFF. The CDR3 DNA reads TGCGCCAGCAGCGGCGGGGGGGCTAAAAATGAGCAGTTCTTC.

The chain carries TRBV10-3 and TRBJ1-5, with 7 bases matching TRBD1. V dropped 0 bases and J dropped 6; count of bases not matched to a gene: 5. Germline values: CDR1 ENHRY, CDR2 SYGVKD. The CDR3 is made up of 15 amino acids. CDR3 loop: CAISESQGGGQPQHF. The CDR3, as DNA: TGTGCCATCAGTGAGTCGCAAGGGGGCGGTCAGCCCCAGCATTTT.

The rearrangement joins TRBV5-6 to TRBJ2-5; D unclear. This CDR3 is 14 amino acids long. Looked up from germline, CDR1 is SGHDT and CDR2 is YYEEEE. Trimming removed 0 bases at V and 7 bases at J, with 13 bases between. CDR3 coding DNA: TGTGCCAGCAGCTTGGTTGCGCAGGTTGCGACCCAGTACTTC. It translates to CASSLVAQVATQYF.

This sequence joins TRBV29-1 and TRBJ2-1, with 7 bases identical to TRBD2. Germline CDR1 reads SQVTM; CDR2 reads ANQGSEA. CDR3 size: 13 residues. J gave up 0 bases and V 6 bases, and 2 bases lay outside the gene matches. The DNA of the CDR3 is TGCAGCGTCAGCGGGGACTCCTACAATGAGCAGTTCTTC. It translates to CSVSGDSYNEQFF.

The J gene is TRBJ1-6, the V gene TRBV7-3; 8 bases fit TRBD1. The J segment lost 8 bases and the V segment lost 4 bases, leaving 4 bases of the junction unmatched. In germline, CDR1 is SGHTA, CDR2 FQGTGA. The CDR3 has 14 amino acids. CDR3 residues: CASSSQGADSPLHF. Written as DNA, the CDR3 is TGTGCCAGCAGCTCCCAGGGGGCCGATTCACCCCTCCACTTT.

The V and J genes are TRBV28 and TRBJ1-3, with 9 nucleotides matching TRBD1. With 8 bases clipped from V and 6 bases from J, the junction kept 17 bases outside the gene matches. Germline V lookup: CDR1 MDHEN, CDR2 SYDVKM. The CDR3 spans 17 residues. CDR3 amino acids: CASVVPGQGSRANTIYF. DNA of the CDR3: TGTGCCAGCGTTGTCCCGGGACAGGGCAGTCGAGCAAACACCATATATTTT.

This clone has just a few counts. The rearrangement links TRBV6-2 or TRBV6-3 to TRBJ2-1, with D unclear. V lost 2 bases to trimming and J lost 9 bases, with 14 bases between them. Germline values: CDR1 MNHEY, CDR2 SVGEGT. The CDR3 length is 14 residues. This chain's CDR3 is CASSYAVLSPEQFF. In DNA form, the CDR3 reads TGTGCCAGCAGTTACGCCGTACTTTCTCCTGAGCAGTTCTTC.

The chain links TRBV7-9 to TRBJ2-5; TRBD1 matches 7 bases. Trimming removed 3 bases from V and 3 bases from J; junction bases left unmatched: 7. Germline assignment: CDR1 SEHNR and CDR2 FQNEAQ (reference sequence). This CDR3 is 15 amino acids long. The chain's CDR3 is CASSFDRVSKETQYF. The CDR3 bases are TGTGCCAGCAGCTTCGACAGGGTATCGAAAGAGACCCAGTACTTC.

The chain recombines TRBV3-1 (or the pseudogene TRBV3-2) with TRBJ1-4; 8 bases are shared with TRBD1. Germline V gene data show CDR1 as LGHDT and CDR2 as YNNKEL (reference sequence). CDR3 length: 15 residues. V lost 4 bases, J lost 8 bases, and 9 bases stayed unmatched. The CDR3 loop reads CASSPRQGPREKLFF. CDR3 nucleotides: TGTGCCAGCAGCCCTCGACAGGGGCCGAGGGAAAAACTGTTTTTT.

The chain carries TRBV2 and TRBJ1-6; no definite D call. The CDR3 runs 14 residues. Germline values: CDR1 SNHLY, CDR2 FYNNEI. V was pared by 1 base and J by 10 bases, with 11 bases between. CDR3 residues: CASSEVRGRSPLHF. CDR3 DNA: TGTGCCAGCAGTGAAGTCCGGGGAAGGTCACCCCTCCACTTT.

The V and J genes are TRBV24-1 and TRBJ2-7; 10 nucleotides match TRBD2. Trimming removed 4 bases from V and 9 bases from J; junction bases left unmatched: 14. The CDR3 length is 16 residues. Germline V gives CDR1 KGHDR, CDR2 SFDVKD. The CDR3 DNA follows: TGTGCCACCAGTGACCACCGAGCGGGAGGGCTTTCGGGGCAGTACTTC. It encodes CATSDHRAGGLSGQYF.